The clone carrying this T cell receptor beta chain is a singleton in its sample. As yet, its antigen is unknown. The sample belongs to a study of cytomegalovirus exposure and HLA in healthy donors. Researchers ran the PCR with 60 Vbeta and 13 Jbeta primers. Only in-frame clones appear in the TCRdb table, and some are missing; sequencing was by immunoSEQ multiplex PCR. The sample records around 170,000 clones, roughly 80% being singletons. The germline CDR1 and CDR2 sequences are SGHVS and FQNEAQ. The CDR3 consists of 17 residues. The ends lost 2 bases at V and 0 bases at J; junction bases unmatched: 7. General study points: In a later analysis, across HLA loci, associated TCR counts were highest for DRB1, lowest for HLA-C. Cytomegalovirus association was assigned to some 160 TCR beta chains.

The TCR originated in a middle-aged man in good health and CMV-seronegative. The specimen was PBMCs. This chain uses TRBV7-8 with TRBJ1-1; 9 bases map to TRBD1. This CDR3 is CASSLSTGGTVNTEAFF. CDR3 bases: TGTGCCAGCAGCTTATCCACAGGGGGCACTGTGAACACTGAAGCTTTCTTT. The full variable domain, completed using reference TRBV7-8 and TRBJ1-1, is GAGVSQSPRYKVAKRGQDVALRCDPISGHVSLFWYQQALGQGPEFLTYFQNEAQLDKSGLPSDRFFAERPEGSVSTLKIQRTQQEDSAVYLCASSLSTGGTVNTEAFFGQGTRLTVV.